The 5 T cell receptor beta chains given below trace back to one sample, sequenced in a study of T cell responses to AZD1222 COVID-19 vaccine. Generated by immunoSEQ multiplex PCR, the TCRdb table keeps only in-frame clones and is missing some. The sample includes roughly 98,000 clones, approximately 94% of them seen just once. Sequencing used peripheral blood, obtained on day 0 of AZD1222 vaccination. These receptors all stem from an adult in good health.

This clone was seen just once. The CDR3 DNA sequence: TGCGCCAGCAGTTCCGGGGACATCACCGGGGAGCTGTTTTTT. This encodes CASSSGDITGELFF. The chain uses TRBV5-1 and TRBJ2-2; the D gene is possibly TRBD1 (6 bases). Germline V CDR1 and CDR2: SGHRS, YFSETQ. Trimming left V 5 bases short and J 4 bases short, with 12 bases between. The CDR3 has 14 amino acids. The full variable domain, with the rest looked up from reference TRBV5-1 and TRBJ2-2, is KAGVTQTPRYLIKTRGQQVTLSCSPISGHRSVSWYQQTPGQGLQFLFEYFSETQRNKGNFPGRFSGRQFSNSRSEMNVSTLELGDSALYLCASSSGDITGELFFGEGSRLTVL.

J is TRBJ2-7 and V is TRBV3-1 (or the pseudogene TRBV3-2); 9 positions agree with TRBD1. Looked up from germline, CDR1 is LGHDT and CDR2 is YNNKEL (reference sequence). V dropped 8 bases and J dropped 0; count of bases not matched to a gene: 2. The CDR3 length is 13 residues. The CDR3 here is CASRDRVSYEQYF. As DNA, the CDR3 is TGTGCCAGCCGGGACAGGGTCTCCTACGAGCAGTACTTC.

This chain joins TRBV28 and TRBJ2-7; a possible D gene is TRBD2 (6 bases). The length of the CDR3 is 11 residues. The germline V and J ends were trimmed by 7 bases and 7 bases, with 11 bases remaining between them. Looked up from germline, CDR1 is MDHEN and CDR2 is SYDVKM. For the CDR3, the DNA is TGTGCCAGCACCTTCCGGGGGGAGCAGTACTTC. Translating gives CASTFRGEQYF.

The CDR3 sequence is CASSLQPGRSSYEQYF. In nucleotides, the CDR3 is TGCGCCAGCAGCTTACAGCCCGGGAGAAGCTCCTACGAGCAGTACTTC. This rearrangement joins TRBV5-1 to TRBJ2-7; D may be TRBD2 (6 bases). The CDR3 consists of 16 residues. V shed 2 bases and J shed 0 bases, with 15 bases lying between them. Germline V CDR1 and CDR2: SGHRS, YFSETQ.

V and J are TRBV9 and TRBJ1-2; 10 bases align to TRBD1. J gave up 5 bases and V 4 bases, and 14 bases lay outside the gene matches. CDR1 and CDR2 (germline): SGDLS, YYNGEE. This CDR3 is built from 17 residues. CDR3 nucleotide sequence: TGTGCCAGCAGCCCCCCGGGACAGGGGCTGCGGGGTTATGGCTACACCTTC. This translates into CASSPPGQGLRGYGYTF.